This record covers a single T cell receptor beta chain. What this receptor recognizes is not known. No base-level quality is on record; no much larger clone is a single base apart. The cohort consisted of more than 650 healthy bone marrow donors. At the time of sampling, every cohort member was nominally healthy, though immune exposures that went unrecorded were likely present. The donor was CMV seronegative and belonged to the group of 350 to 400 seronegative cohort members. A peripheral blood sample was provided by each donor, and peripheral blood mononuclear cells were used for TCR beta sequencing. The Qiagen DNeasy Blood Extraction Kit was used to extract genomic DNA from the blood cell samples. Sequences SEHNR (CDR1) and FQNEAQ (CDR2) are obtained from the germline V gene (reference sequence). Reading from cysteine to phenylalanine, the CDR3 counts 15 amino acids. The retained sequence is limited to the CDR3, 45 bases, with the frame set at the first base. A distance of 14 bases separates the germline ends of V and J, which lose 8 bases and 1 base respectively.

Receptor libraries were prepared by the immunoSEQ multiplex PCR assay. For the multiplex PCR, a mixture combining 60 forward primers for TCR Vbeta segments and 13 reverse primers for TCR Jbeta segments was used. A multiplex PCR assay on genomic DNA amplified the CDR3 region of rearranged TCR beta genes. The amplified TCR beta libraries were sequenced on the Illumina HiSeq System as 87-base-pair reads. In the original analysis: A later analysis counted approximately 74 million unique TCR beta chains across the 550 to 750 repertoires, and some 11 million of these chains were shared by at least two donors. A nearest-neighbor algorithm error-corrected the raw reads and collapsed the reads into unique sequences, merging closely related sequences to remove PCR and sequencing errors. CDR3 sequences were aligned to IMGT reference sequences to assign V, D and J gene segments. For a sequence to be retained, a match of at least six nucleotides was required to both a V gene segment and a J gene segment. Rearrangements were called productive when the CDR3 lacked stop codons and stayed in frame with V and J; all others were non-productive. Following IMGT convention, CDR3 was defined as the stretch from the second conserved V-encoded cysteine to the conserved J-encoded phenylalanine. In an earlier analysis of around 640 of the donors, sequences lacking an unambiguous match to a single V gene segment were excluded. In an earlier analysis of roughly 600 of the donors, a V segment was called functional when productive rearrangements were above 56.7%, and segregating when the standard deviation between donors exceeded 5%. A statistical classification framework was developed to diagnose cytomegalovirus status using the catalog of TCR beta chain sequences. In a later analysis, V and J genes were assigned by comparing TCR nucleotide sequences against IMGT/GENE-DB human TR gene sequences. The TCRdist pipeline was used in a later analysis to assign CDR3 sequences and most-parsimonious VDJ recombination scenarios. In a later analysis, each TCR beta chain was defined by its CDR3 amino acid sequence together with its V-gene family, and reads without a unique V-gene family were excluded. To address suspected cross-contamination and a sequencing artifact, a later analysis removed around 600 highly shared, low-generation-probability nucleotide sequences. In a later analysis, a clonal expansion index for each public chain was calculated from normalized within-repertoire ranks of inferred template counts. In a later analysis, generation probabilities were computed with a VDJ recombination model fitted to out-of-frame rearrangements, and the resulting probabilities were checked against IGoR. In a later analysis, TCR-TCR, TCR-HLA and TCR-CMV co-occurrence was scored with hypergeometric tests, and a repertoire-size bias correction was applied to TCR pairs. To estimate false discovery rates, a later analysis permuted the HLA or CMV assignments 20 times. A later analysis grouped co-occurring TCRs with DBSCAN, adding TCRdist sequence similarity when clustering within HLA-allele-positive subsets. Repertoires with fewer than 30,000 or more than 120,000 public chains were left out of co-occurrence clustering, as were about five repertoires with anomalous nucleotide sharing. TCRdb retrieved this table from immuneACCESS and kept in-frame rearrangements only. Not all clones are present; in checked studies, unresolved V genes account for under half, and no reason is known for the remainder. V and J calls plus clone size are reproduced from that table; the DNA served to infer D and trimming. For this sample there are under 200,000 clones; 81% appear just once. About 13% of the sample rests with the top ten.

The source of the sample is a study of cytomegalovirus exposure and HLA in healthy donors (dated by TCRdb to about 2017). In terms of the full investigation: In an earlier analysis of approximately 500 of the donors, under 300 Gb of sequence data and roughly 100 million unique TCR beta sequences from 150 million to 200 million T cells were reported. Rather than drawing on any new phenotypic data, the later analysis identified candidate immune exposures from TCR beta sequences and the way those sequences occurred across donors. The study was designed to test whether signatures of past pathogen exposure could be identified by cataloging public T cell receptors. Using immunosequencing, the study profiled T cell repertoires from 500 to 800 subjects and related those repertoires to cytomegalovirus serostatus. All discovery cohort repertoires had been generated on a single sequencing platform. An early release that covered about 600 HLA-typed donors contained around 300 gigabases of sequencing data and 80 million or so unique TCR sequences. Donor age, sex, ethnicity and CMV serostatus were collected together with the repertoire data. Both class I and class II loci were covered by HLA typing, at four-digit resolution. The number of donors typed differed by locus, with about 620-630 for A, B, C, DRB1 and DQB1, about 500 for DQA1, 600 to 610 for DPA1, and 400 to 490 for DPB1. Among around 400 genotyped donors of the cohort, an average of about 240,000 unique TCR beta nucleotide sequences were sequenced per donor, around 20% of them non-productive. A later genetic analysis took genome-wide SNP genotypes for about 65% of the roughly 670 donors and used that subset as a discovery cohort. The study combined high-throughput TCR immunosequencing, statistical association of individual TCRs with disease status, and machine learning to predict cytomegalovirus infection status. An earlier analysis of around 580 of the donors used high-throughput TCR beta sequencing to judge whether each TCR beta V gene segment behaved as functional or pseudogenic. Roughly 5 DR-DQ haplotypes were handled as single units for association and clustering because linkage in the cohort was strong. A separate validation cohort of roughly 110 different subjects was used in addition to the roughly 640-subject first cohort. In a later analysis, previously published TCR beta repertoires from 500 to 750 donors were re-analyzed and high-resolution HLA genotyping was added so that TCR occurrence patterns could be studied. Of the roughly 400 genotyped donors, 70% to 90% were placed in the genetic ancestry cluster associated with self-reported Caucasian donors.

Points the paper makes about the study in general: Strong co-occurrence of HLA alleles, especially DR and DQ, made assigning TCR associations to individual alleles difficult. It was suggested by the authors that the approach could potentially be generalized to other disease states and immunological phenotypes. The sequencing pipeline was judged likely to have produced a cluster of highly shared sequence variants as a technical artifact. Most TCR sequences were observed very rarely across donors, whereas some public TCRs were present in many individuals. In both the original and validation cohorts, the classifier was reported to diagnose cytomegalovirus status with high specificity and sensitivity. A further reported finding was that TCR beta sequences accurately predicted the HLA-A and HLA-B alleles for most subjects in the first cohort. According to a later analysis, parvovirus B19, influenza, CMV and Epstein-Barr virus appeared linked to several top co-occurrence clusters. Because HLA typing was missing for some donors at each locus, association tests included only the typed subset. The cohort was sequenced for TCR beta chains only, and without alpha or paired-chain data the features that could be detected were limited. Some IMGT-functional V segments, including TRBV6-2 and TRBV6-3, could not be told apart with the 87-base-pair reads, so those segments were excluded. Compared with the approximately 700-donor mean, donors in an Asian-associated ancestry cluster had fewer N-insertions in productive TCRs, according to a later genetic analysis. A later analysis found that TCR association rates varied across HLA loci, with DRB1 alleles showing the most associated TCRs and HLA-C alleles the fewest. A later analysis associated about 17,000 TCR beta sequences with specific HLA alleles at a false discovery rate of 0.05. The only immune exposure information available for the cohort was CMV serostatus. In an earlier analysis of over 550 of the donors, most TCR beta V segments were observed in productive rearrangements about 90% or about 30% of the time, broadly matching IMGT annotations. In a later analysis, HLA-associated TCR beta chains were found to be more clonally expanded and to have lower generation probabilities than equally common non-associated chains. In a later genetic analysis, a missense DCLRE1C variant was associated with V-gene and J-gene trimming of TCR beta chains, and the association was replicated in an independent cohort. Sequencing depth was assumed to be roughly uniform across donors in the presence/absence analyses, though that assumption may not hold. A later analysis found that most CMV-associated TCR beta chains appeared HLA-restricted, with HLA associations seemingly driven largely by CMV exposure. The earlier analysis of 587 of the donors excluded approximately 17 rarely observed V segments, including chromosome 9 orphons, because counts were too low. Correlated functional status among segregating V segments might reflect linkage disequilibrium, but an unknown experimental factor could not be ruled out. In vitro tests confirmed that three of the cytomegalovirus-associated TCR beta chains recognize cytomegalovirus antigens. The study gave a list of some 150 TCR beta chains associated with cytomegalovirus.

The origin of this receptor is a woman in her forties or fifties in good health and CMV-seronegative. The sequence links TRBV7-9 to TRBJ1-4; the D gene is perhaps TRBD1, from 5 matching bases. Sequenced sample: PBMCs. The base sequence is TGTGCCAGCGGGGGGAATTGGGGAACTAATGAAAAACTGTTTTTT. The translation is CASGGNWGTNEKLFF.